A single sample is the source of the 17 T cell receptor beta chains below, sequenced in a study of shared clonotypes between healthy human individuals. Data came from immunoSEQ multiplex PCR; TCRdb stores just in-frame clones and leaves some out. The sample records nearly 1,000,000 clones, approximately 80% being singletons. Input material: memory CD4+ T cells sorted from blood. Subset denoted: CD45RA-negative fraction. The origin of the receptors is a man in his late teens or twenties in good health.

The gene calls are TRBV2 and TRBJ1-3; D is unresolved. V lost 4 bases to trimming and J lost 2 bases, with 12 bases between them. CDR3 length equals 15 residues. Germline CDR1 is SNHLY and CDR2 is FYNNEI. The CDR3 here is CASSVGSGAGNTIYF. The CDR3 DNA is TGTGCCAGCAGTGTGGGCTCGGGTGCTGGAAACACCATATATTTT.

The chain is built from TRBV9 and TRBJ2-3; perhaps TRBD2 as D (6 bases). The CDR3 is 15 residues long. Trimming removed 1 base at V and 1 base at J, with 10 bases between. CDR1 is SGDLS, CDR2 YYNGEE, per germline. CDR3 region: CASSVRGLRTDTQYF. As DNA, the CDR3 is TGTGCCAGCAGCGTAAGGGGACTCCGCACAGATACGCAGTATTTT.

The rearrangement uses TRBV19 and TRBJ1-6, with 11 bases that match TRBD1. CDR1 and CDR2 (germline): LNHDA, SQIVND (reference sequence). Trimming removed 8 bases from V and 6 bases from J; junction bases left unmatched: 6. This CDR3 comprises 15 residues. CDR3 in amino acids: CASQSGTGGNSPLHF. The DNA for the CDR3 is TGTGCCAGTCAATCCGGGACAGGGGGTAATTCACCCCTCCACTTT.

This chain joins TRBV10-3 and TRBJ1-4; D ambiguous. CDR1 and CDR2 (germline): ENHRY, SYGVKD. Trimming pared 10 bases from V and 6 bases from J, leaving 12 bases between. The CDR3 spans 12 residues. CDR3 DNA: TGTGCCACCCTCGGGAAGGATGAAAAACTGTTTTTT. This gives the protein CATLGKDEKLFF.

The DNA for the CDR3 is TGCGCCAGCAGCTTGGCCGGGGTGATCTATGGCTACACCTTC. Encoded protein: CASSLAGVIYGYTF. The chain joins TRBV5-1 to TRBJ1-2; D remains ambiguous. V was cut by 0 bases and J by 4 bases, with 10 bases left in between. Germline-derived CDR1 and CDR2 are SGHRS and YFSETQ. The CDR3 is 14 amino acids.

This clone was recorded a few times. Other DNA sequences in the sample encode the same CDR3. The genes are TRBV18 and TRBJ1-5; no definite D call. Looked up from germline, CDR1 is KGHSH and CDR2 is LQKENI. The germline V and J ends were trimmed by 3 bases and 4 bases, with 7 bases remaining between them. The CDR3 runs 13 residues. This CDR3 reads CASSPGGNQPQHF. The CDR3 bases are TGTGCCAGCTCACCGGGCGGGAATCAGCCCCAGCATTTT.

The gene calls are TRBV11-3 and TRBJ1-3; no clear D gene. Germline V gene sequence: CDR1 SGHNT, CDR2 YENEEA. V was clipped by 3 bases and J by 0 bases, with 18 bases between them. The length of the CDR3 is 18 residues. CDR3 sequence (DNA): TGTGCCAGCAGCTTGACTTGGACCCTACCCCTCTCTGGAAACACCATATATTTT. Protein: CASSLTWTLPLSGNTIYF.

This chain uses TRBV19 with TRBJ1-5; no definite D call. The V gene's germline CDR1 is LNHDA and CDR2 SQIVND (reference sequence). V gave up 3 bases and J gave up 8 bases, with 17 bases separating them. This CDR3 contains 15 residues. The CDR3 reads CASSIVGRPSEPQHF. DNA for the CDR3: TGTGCCAGTAGTATTGTAGGACGCCCCTCGGAGCCCCAGCATTTT.

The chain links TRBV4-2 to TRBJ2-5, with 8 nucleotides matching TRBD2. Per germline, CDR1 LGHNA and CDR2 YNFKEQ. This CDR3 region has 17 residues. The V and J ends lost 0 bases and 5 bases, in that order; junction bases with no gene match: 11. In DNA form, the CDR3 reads TGTGCCAGCAGCCAAGATCAAGTCGGGAGGGCCGGCGAGACCCAGTACTTC. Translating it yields CASSQDQVGRAGETQYF.

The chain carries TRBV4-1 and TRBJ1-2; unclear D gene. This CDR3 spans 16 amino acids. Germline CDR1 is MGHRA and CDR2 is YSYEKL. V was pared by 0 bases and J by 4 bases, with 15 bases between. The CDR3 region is CASSQESTTVPYGYTF. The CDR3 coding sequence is TGCGCCAGCAGCCAAGAGTCCACCACAGTCCCCTATGGCTACACCTTC.

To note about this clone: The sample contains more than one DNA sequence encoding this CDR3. As DNA, the CDR3 is TGTGCCAGCAGCTTGGGGGGGGCTGGCACAGATACGCAGTATTTT. It is translated as CASSLGGAGTDTQYF. The chain links TRBV5-4 to TRBJ2-3; D may be TRBD1 or TRBD2 (6 bases each). V was clipped by 0 bases and J by 1 base, with 9 bases between them. Germline CDR1 is SGHNT and CDR2 is YYREEE (reference sequence). The CDR3 loop spans 15 amino acids.

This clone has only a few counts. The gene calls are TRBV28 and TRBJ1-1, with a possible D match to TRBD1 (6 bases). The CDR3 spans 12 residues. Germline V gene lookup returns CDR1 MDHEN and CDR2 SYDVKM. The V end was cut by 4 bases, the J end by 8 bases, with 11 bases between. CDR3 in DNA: TGTGCCAGCAGTTCTGGGACACTAGAAGCTTTCTTT. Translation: CASSSGTLEAFF.

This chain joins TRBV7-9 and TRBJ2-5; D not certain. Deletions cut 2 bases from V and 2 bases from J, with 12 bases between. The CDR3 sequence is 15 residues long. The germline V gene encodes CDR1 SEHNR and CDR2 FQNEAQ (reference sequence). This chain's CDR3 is CASSLPSTAQETQYF. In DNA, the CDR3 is TGTGCCAGCAGCTTACCCTCTACGGCACAAGAGACCCAGTACTTC.

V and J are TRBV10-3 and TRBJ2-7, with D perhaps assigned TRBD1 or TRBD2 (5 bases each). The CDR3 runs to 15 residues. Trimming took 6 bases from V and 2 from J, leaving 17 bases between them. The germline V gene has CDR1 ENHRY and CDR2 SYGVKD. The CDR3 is CAISPAGTGTYEQYF. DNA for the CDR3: TGTGCCATCAGCCCAGCCGGGACGGGAACCTACGAGCAGTACTTC.

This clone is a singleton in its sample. The CDR3 loop is CASSLSNQPQHF. The CDR3 DNA follows: TGTGCCAGCAGCTTAAGTAATCAGCCCCAGCATTTT. V usage is TRBV7-3 and J usage is TRBJ1-5; no firm D call. Trimming removed 1 base from V and 4 bases from J, with 2 bases in between. Per the germline V gene, CDR1 is SGHTA and CDR2 is FQGTGA. The CDR3 contains 12 residues.

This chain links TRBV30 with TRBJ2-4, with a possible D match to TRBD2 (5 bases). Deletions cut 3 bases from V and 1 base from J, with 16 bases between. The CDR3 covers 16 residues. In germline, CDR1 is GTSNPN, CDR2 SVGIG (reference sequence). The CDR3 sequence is CAWSDEGLGAKNIQYF. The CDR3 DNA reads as TGTGCCTGGAGCGATGAGGGCCTCGGGGCCAAAAACATTCAGTACTTC.

The CDR3 is CAWRDPGPIKGTEAFF. As DNA, the CDR3 is TGTGCCTGGAGGGATCCGGGGCCGATTAAGGGCACTGAAGCTTTCTTT. This rearrangement joins TRBV30 to TRBJ1-1; possibly TRBD1 for D (5 bases). The V and J ends lost 3 bases and 4 bases respectively, with 21 bases between them. The CDR3 runs 16 residues. CDR1 GTSNPN and CDR2 SVGIG come from the germline V gene (reference sequence).